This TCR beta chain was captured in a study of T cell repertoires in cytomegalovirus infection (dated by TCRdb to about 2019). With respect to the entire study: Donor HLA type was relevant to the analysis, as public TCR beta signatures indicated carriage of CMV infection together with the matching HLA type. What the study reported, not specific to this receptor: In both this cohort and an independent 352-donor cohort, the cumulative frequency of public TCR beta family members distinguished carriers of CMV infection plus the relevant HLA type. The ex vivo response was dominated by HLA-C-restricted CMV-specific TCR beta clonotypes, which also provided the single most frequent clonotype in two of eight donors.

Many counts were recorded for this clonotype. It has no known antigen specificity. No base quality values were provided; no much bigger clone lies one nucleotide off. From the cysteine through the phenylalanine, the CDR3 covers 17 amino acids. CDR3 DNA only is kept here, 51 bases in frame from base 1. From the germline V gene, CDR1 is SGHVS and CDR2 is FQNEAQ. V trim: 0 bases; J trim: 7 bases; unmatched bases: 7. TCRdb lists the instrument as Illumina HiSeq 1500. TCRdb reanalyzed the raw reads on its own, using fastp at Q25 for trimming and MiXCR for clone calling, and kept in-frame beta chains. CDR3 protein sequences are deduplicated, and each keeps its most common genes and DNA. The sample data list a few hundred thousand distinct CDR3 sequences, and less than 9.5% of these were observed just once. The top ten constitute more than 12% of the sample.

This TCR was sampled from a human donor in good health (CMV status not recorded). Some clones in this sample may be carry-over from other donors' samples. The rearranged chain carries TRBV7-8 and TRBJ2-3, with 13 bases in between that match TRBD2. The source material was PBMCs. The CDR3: CASSLARTSGRLNTQYF. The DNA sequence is TGTGCCAGCAGCTTAGCAAGGACTAGCGGGAGACTGAATACGCAGTATTTT.